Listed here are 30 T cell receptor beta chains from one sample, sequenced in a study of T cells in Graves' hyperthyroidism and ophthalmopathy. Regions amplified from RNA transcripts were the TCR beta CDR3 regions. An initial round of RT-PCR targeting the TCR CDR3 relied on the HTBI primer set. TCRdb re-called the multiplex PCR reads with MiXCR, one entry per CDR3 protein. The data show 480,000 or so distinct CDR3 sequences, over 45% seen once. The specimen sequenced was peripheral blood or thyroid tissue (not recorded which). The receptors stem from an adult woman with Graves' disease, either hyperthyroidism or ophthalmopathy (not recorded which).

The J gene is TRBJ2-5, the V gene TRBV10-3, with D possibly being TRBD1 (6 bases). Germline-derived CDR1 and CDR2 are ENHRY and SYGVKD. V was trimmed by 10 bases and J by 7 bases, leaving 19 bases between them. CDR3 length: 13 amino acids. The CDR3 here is CASSRDKKGTQYF. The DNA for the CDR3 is TGTGCCAGCAGCCGGGACAAAAAAGGGACCCAGTACTTC.

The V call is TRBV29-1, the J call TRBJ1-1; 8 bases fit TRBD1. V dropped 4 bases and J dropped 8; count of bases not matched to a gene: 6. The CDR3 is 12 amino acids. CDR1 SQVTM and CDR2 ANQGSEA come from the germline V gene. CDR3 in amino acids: CSVGPTGAEAFF. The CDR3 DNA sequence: TGCAGCGTTGGGCCGACAGGGGCCGAAGCTTTCTTT.

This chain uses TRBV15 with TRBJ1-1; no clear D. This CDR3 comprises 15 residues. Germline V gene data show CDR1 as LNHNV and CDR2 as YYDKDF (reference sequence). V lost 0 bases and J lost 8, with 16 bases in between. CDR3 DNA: TGTGCCACCAGCAGAGATGCGGACCCCTGGCAGGAAGCTTTCTTT. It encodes CATSRDADPWQEAFF.

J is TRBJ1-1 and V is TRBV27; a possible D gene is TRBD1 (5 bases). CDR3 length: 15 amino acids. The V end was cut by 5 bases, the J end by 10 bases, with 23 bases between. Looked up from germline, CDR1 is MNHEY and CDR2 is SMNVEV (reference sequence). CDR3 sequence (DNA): TGTGCCAGCAGTGTAGAATCCGGGACCATCAGTGGAGCTTTCTTT. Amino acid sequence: CASSVESGTISGAFF.

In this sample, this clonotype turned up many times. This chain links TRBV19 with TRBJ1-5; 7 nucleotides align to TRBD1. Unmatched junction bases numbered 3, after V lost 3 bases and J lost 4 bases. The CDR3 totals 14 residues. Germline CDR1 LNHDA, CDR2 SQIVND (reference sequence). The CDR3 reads CASSIRGLNQPQHF. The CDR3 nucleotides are TGTGCCAGTAGTATTAGGGGGCTAAATCAGCCCCAGCATTTT.

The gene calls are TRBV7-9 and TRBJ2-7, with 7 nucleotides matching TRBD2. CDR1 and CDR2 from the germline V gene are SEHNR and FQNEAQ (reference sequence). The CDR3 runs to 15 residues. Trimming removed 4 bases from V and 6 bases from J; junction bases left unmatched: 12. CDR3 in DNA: TGTGCCAGCAGCTCGTCGAGCGGGATGGGTCTCGAGCAGTACTTC. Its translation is CASSSSSGMGLEQYF.

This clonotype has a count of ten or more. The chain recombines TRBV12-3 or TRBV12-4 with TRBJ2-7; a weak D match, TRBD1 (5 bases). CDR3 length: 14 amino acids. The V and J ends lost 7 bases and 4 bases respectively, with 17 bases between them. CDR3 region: CASTTSGRQYEQYF. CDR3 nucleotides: TGTGCCAGCACGACGTCGGGCAGACAGTACGAGCAGTACTTC.

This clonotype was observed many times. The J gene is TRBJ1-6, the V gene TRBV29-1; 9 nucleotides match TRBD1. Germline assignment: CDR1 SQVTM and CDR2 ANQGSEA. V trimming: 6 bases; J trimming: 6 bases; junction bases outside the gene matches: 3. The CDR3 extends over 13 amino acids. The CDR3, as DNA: TGCAGCGTCACGACAGGGGGTAATTCACCCCTCCACTTT. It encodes CSVTTGGNSPLHF.

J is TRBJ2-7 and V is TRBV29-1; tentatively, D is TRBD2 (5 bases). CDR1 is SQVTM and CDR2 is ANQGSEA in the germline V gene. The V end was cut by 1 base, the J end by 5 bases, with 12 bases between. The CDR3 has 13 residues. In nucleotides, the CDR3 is TGCAGCGTTGAAGGGGGTAGCGTGGACGAGCAGTACTTC. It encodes CSVEGGSVDEQYF.

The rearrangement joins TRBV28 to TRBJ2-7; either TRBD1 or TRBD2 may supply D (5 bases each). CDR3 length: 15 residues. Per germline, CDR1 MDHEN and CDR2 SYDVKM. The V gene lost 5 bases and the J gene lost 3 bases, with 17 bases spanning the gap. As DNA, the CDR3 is TGTGCCAGCAGTCTACGCCGGGACGGAGACTACGAGCAGTACTTC. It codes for CASSLRRDGDYEQYF.

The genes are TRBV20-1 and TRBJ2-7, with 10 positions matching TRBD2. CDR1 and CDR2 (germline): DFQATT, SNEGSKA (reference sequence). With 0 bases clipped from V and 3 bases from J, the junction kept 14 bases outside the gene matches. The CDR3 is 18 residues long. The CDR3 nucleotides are TGCAGTGCTAGAGATTTGGCTAGCGGGAGTCGGCTTCTCTACGAGCAGTACTTC. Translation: CSARDLASGSRLLYEQYF.

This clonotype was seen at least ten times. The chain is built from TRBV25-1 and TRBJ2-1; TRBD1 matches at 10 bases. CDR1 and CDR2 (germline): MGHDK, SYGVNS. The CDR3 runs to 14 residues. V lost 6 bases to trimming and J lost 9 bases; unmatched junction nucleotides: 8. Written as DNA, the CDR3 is TGTGCCAGCAGCGGGGGACAGGGGAATAGTGAGCAGTTCTTC. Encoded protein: CASSGGQGNSEQFF.

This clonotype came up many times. The CDR3 here is CASSVWETQYF. CDR3 coding DNA: TGTGCCAGCAGTGTATGGGAGACCCAGTACTTC. The chain links TRBV6-1 to TRBJ2-5; D uncertain. V lost 4 bases, J lost 5 bases, and 5 bases lay in between. This CDR3 spans 11 amino acids. Germline V gene data show CDR1 as MNHNS and CDR2 as SASEGT.

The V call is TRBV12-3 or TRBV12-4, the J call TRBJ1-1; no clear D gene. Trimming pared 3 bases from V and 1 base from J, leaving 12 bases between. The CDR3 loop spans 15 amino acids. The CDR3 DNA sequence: TGTGCCAGCAGTTTGTTCGTTGGAAAGAACACTGAAGCTTTCTTT. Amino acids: CASSLFVGKNTEAFF.

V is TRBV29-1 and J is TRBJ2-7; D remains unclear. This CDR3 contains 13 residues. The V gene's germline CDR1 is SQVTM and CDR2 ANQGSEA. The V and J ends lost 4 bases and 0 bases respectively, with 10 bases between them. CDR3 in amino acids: CSVVWRSSYEQYF. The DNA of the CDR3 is TGCAGCGTTGTGTGGCGTAGCTCCTACGAGCAGTACTTC.

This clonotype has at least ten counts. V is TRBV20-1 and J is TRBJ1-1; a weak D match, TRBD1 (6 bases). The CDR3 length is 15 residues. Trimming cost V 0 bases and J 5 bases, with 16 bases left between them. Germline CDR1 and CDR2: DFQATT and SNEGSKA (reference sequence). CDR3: CSARDPLWGRTEAFF. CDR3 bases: TGCAGTGCTAGAGACCCTCTATGGGGGCGGACTGAAGCTTTCTTT.

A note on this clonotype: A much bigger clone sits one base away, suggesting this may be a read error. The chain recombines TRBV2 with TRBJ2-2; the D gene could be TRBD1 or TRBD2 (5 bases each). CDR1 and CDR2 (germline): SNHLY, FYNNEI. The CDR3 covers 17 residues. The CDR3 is CASSRDRALSNTRELFF. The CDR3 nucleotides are TGTGCCAGCAGTCGGGACCGGGCTTTGTCGAACACCAGGGAGCTGTTTTTT.

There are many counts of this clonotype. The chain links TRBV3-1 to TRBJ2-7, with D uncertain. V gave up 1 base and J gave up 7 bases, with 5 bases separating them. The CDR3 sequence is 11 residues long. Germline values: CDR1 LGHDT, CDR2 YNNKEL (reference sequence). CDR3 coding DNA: TGTGCCAGCAGCCAAGCTCGAGAGCAGTACTTC. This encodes CASSQAREQYF.

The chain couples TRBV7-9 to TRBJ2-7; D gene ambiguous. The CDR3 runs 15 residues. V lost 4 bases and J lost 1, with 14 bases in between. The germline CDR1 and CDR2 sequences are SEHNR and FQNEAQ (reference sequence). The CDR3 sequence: CASSSHLSGSYEQYF. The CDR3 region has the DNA TGTGCCAGCAGCTCACATCTTTCGGGTTCCTACGAGCAGTACTTC.

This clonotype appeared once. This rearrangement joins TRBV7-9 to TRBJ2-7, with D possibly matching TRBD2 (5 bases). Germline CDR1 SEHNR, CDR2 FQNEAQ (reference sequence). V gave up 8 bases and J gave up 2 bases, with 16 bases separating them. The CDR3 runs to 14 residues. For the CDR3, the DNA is TGTGCCAGCGGTCGTGCGGGTATAGCCTACGAGCAGTACTTC. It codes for CASGRAGIAYEQYF.

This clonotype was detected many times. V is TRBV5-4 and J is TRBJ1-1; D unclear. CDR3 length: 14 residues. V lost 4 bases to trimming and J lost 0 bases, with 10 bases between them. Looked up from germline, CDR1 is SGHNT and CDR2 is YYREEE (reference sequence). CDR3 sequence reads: CASSLSTVNTEAFF. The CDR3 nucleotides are TGTGCCAGCAGCCTTTCGACGGTGAACACTGAAGCTTTCTTT.

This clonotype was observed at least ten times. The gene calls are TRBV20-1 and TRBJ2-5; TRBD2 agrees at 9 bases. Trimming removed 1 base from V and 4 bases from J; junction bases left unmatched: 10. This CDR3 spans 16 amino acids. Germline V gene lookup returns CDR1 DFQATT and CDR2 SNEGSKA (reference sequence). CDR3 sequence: CSARGGSGRSGETQYF. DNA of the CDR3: TGCAGTGCTAGAGGCGGGAGCGGGAGGTCAGGAGAGACCCAGTACTTC.

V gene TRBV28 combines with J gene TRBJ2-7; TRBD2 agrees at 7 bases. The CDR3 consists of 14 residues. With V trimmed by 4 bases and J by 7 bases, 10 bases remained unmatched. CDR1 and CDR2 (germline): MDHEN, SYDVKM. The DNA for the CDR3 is TGTGCCAGCAGTTCGGGCCCCGGGGGGAGGGAGCAGTACTTC. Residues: CASSSGPGGREQYF.

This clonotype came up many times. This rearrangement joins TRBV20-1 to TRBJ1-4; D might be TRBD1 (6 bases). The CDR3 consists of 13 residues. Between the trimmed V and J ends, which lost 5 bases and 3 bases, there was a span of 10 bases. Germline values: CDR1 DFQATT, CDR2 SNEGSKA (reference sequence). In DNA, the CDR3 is TGCAGTGCTGAGGGGGAGGCTAATGAAAAACTGTTTTTT. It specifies CSAEGEANEKLFF.

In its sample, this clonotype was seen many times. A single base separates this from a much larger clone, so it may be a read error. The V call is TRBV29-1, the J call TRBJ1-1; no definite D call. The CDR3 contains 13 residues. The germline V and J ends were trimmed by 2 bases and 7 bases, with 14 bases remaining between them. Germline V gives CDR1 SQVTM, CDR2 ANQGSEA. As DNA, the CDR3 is TGCAGCGTTGAAAATCCGGACTCTGGTGAAGCTTTCTTT. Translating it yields CSVENPDSGEAFF.

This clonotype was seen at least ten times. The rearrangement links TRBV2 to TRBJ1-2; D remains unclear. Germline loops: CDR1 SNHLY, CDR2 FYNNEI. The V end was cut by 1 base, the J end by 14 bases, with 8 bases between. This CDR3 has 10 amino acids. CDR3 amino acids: CASSEEVATF. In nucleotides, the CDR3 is TGTGCCAGCAGTGAAGAGGTAGCGACCTTC.

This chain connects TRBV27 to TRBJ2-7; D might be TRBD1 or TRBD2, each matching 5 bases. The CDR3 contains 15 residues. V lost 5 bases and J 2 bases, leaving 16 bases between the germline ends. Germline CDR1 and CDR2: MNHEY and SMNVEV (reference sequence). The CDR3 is CASSASPRGTYEQYF. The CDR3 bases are TGTGCCAGCAGTGCCTCCCCTCGGGGCACCTACGAGCAGTACTTC.

Here the CDR3 reads CSARVGGSTF. CDR3 coding DNA: TGCAGTGCTAGGGTGGGTGGATCCACCTTC. The chain couples TRBV20-1 to TRBJ1-2; D is unresolved. Trimming stripped 3 bases from V and 13 bases from J, with 12 bases between. In germline, CDR1 is DFQATT, CDR2 SNEGSKA (reference sequence). CDR3 length: 10 amino acids.

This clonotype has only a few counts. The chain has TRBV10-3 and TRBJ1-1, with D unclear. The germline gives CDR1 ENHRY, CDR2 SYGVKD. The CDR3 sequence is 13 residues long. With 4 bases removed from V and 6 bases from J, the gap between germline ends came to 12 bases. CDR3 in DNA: TGTGCCATCAGTGGTCTGGGAGTGGCTGAAGCTTTCTTT. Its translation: CAISGLGVAEAFF.

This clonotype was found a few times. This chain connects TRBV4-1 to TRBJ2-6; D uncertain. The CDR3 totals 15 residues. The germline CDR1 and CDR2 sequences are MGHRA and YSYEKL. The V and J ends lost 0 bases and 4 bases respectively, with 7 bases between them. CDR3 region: CASSQDSRGANVLTF. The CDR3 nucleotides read TGCGCCAGCAGCCAAGACAGCAGAGGGGCCAACGTCCTGACTTTC.